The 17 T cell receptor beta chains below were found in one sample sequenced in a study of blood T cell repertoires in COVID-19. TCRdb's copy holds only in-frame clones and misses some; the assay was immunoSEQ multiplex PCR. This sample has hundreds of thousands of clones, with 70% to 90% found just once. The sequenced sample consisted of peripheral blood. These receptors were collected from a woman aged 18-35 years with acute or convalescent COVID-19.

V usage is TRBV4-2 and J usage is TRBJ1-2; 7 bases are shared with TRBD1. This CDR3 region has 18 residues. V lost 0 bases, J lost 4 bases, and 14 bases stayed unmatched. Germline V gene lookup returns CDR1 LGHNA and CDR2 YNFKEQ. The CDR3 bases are TGTGCCAGCAGCCAAGATTTGGAAACAGGGGCCAACATCTATGGCTACACCTTC. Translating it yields CASSQDLETGANIYGYTF.

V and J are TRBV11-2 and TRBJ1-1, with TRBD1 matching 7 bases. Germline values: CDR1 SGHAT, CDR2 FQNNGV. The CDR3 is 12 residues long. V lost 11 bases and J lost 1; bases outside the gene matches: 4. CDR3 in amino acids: CAGRDRNTEAFF. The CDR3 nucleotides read TGTGCCGGCCGGGACAGGAACACTGAAGCTTTCTTT.

The CDR3 region is CASSLDLGAPKGDTQYF. CDR3 DNA: TGTGCCAGCAGCTTAGATCTGGGGGCCCCAAAAGGGGATACGCAGTATTTT. The rearrangement uses TRBV11-2 and TRBJ2-3; possibly TRBD1 for D (6 bases). Trimming removed 0 bases from V and 6 bases from J, with 19 bases in between. Germline CDR1 is SGHAT and CDR2 is FQNNGV. This CDR3 comprises 17 residues.

CDR3: CASSHAMRLRMDEQYF. The CDR3 nucleotides read TGTGCCAGCAGCCATGCCATGAGACTGCGGATGGACGAGCAGTACTTC. The J gene is TRBJ2-7, the V gene TRBV3-1 (or the pseudogene TRBV3-2); D unresolved. V lost 3 bases and J 5 bases, leaving 20 bases between the germline ends. The CDR3 extends over 16 amino acids. Germline V gene data show CDR1 as LGHDT and CDR2 as YNNKEL (reference sequence).

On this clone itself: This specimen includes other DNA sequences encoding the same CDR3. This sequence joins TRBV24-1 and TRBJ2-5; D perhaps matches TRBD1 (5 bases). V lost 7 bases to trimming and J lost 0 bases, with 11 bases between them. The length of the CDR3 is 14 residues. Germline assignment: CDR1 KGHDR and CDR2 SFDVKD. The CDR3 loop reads CATSEPGYQETQYF. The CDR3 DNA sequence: TGTGCCACCAGCGAGCCAGGGTACCAAGAGACCCAGTACTTC.

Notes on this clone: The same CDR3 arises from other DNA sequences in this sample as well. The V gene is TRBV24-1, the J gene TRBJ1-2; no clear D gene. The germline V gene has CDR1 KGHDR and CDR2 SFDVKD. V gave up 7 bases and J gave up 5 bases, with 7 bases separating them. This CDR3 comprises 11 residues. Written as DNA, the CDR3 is TGTGCCACCAGCGCCGGGTATGGCTACACCTTC. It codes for CATSAGYGYTF.

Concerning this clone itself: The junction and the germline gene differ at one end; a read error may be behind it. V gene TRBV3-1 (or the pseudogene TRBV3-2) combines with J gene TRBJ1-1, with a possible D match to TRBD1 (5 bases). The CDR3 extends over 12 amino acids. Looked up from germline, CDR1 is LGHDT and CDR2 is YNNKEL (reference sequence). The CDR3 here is CASSQVRGLILF. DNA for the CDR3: TGTGCCAGCAGCCAAGTAAGGGGTTTAATCCTCTTT.

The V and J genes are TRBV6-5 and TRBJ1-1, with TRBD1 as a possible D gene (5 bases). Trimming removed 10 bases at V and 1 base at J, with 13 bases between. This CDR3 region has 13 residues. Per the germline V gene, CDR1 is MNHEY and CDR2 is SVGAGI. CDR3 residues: CAIKGAGNTEAFF. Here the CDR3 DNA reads TGTGCCATTAAAGGGGCTGGGAACACTGAAGCTTTCTTT.

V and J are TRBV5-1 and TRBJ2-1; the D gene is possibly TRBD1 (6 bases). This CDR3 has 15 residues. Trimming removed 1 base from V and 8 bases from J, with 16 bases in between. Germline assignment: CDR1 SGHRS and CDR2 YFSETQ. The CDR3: CASSLFQGRGYEQFF. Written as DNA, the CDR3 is TGCGCCAGCAGCTTGTTTCAGGGGCGTGGGTATGAGCAGTTCTTC.

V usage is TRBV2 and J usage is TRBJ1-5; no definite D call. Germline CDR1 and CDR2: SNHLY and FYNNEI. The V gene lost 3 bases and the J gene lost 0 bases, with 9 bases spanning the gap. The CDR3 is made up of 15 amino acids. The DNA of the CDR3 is TGTGCCAGCAGTGAGCGGGGAAATAGCAATCAGCCCCAGCATTTT. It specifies CASSERGNSNQPQHF.

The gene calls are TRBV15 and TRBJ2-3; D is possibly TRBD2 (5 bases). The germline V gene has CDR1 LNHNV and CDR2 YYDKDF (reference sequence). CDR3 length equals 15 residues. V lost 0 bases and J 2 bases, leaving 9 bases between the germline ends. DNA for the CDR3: TGTGCCACCAGCAGAGAGGACTCCTCCACAGATACGCAGTATTTT. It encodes CATSREDSSTDTQYF.

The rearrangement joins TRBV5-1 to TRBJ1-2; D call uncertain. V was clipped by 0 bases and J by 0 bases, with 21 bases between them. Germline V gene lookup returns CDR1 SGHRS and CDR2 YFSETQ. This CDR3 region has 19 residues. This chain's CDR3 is CASSLAGVRRDSPNYGYTF. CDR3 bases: TGCGCCAGCAGCTTGGCCGGGGTAAGGAGGGATTCTCCTAACTATGGCTACACCTTC.

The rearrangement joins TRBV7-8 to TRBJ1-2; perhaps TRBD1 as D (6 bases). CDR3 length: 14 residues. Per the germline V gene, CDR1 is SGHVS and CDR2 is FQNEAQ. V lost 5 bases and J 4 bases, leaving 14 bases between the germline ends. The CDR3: CASSPWTDPYGYTF. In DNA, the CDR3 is TGTGCCAGCAGCCCCTGGACAGACCCCTATGGCTACACCTTC.

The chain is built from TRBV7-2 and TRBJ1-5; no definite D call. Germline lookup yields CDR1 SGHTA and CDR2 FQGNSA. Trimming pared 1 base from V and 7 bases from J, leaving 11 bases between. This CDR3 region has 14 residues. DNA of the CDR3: TGTGCCAGCAGCTTAGATAGTCCCAAACAGCCCCAGCATTTT. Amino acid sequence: CASSLDSPKQPQHF.

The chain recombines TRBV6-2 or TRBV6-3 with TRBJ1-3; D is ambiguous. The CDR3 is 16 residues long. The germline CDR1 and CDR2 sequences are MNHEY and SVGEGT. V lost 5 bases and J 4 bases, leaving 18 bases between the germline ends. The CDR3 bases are TGTGCCAGCAGTGTCCAGCGACGAACCACAGGAAACACCATATATTTT. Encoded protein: CASSVQRRTTGNTIYF.

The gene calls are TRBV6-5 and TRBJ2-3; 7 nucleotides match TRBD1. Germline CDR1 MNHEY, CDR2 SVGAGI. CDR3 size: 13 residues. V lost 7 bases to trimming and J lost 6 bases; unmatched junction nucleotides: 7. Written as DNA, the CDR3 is TGTGCCAGCACCAAGACAGGGTCTGATACGCAGTATTTT. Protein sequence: CASTKTGSDTQYF.

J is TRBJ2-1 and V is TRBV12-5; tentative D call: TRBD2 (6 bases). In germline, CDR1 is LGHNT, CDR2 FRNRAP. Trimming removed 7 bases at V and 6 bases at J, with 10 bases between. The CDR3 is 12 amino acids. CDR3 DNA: TGTGCTAGTGCTCTCGGGGGCAATGAGCAGTTCTTC. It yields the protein CASALGGNEQFF.